Only one count was recorded for the clone carrying this T cell receptor beta chain. Looked up from germline, CDR1 is LNHNV and CDR2 is YYDKDF (reference sequence). This CDR3 comprises 14 residues. The V gene lost 3 bases and the J gene lost 1 base, with 9 bases spanning the gap. This sample was included in a study of blood T cell repertoires in COVID-19. Here immunoSEQ multiplex PCR was the method, and the copy in TCRdb shows in-frame clones only, minus some. The table shows around 98,000 clones, with around 85% occurring only once. The chain carries TRBV15 and TRBJ2-5, with a weak D call TRBD1 (5 bases). Material for sequencing was peripheral blood. This TCR came from a woman aged 55-70 years with acute or convalescent COVID-19. The CDR3, as DNA: TGTGCCACCAGCAGGGGGCCTACCCAAGAGACCCAGTACTTC. It specifies CATSRGPTQETQYF. The full variable domain, its missing parts supplied by reference TRBV15 and TRBJ2-5, is DAMVIQNPRYQVTQFGKPVTLSCSQTLNHNVMYWYQQKSSQAPKLLFHYYDKDFNNEADTPDNFQSRRPNTSFCFLDIRSPGLGDTAMYLCATSRGPTQETQYFGPGTRLLVL.